The 10 T cell receptor beta chains below all came from one sample that was sequenced in a study of neurological immune-mediated disorders (dated by TCRdb to between 2018 and 2021). Library construction relied on 5' RACE. Sequencer: Illumina HiSeq 2500. Through fastp at Q25 and MiXCR, TCRdb rebuilt clones from the public reads, retaining in-frame beta chains. Each CDR3 protein appears once, grouped with its most common genes and DNA. The sample includes approximately 85,000 distinct CDR3 sequences, with 13% observed a single time. The biggest ten clones account for 5% of the sample. The sample's time point label is to be understood as: longitudinal time-point 2. Source material: PBMCs. The receptors originated from a female donor with HTLV-1-associated myelopathy (HAM/TSP).

This clonotype was found a few times. The chain joins TRBV18 to TRBJ2-1, with TRBD2 identical over 10 bases. Germline CDR1 KGHSH, CDR2 LQKENI. The CDR3 runs to 14 residues. V lost 8 bases to trimming and J lost 3 bases; unmatched junction nucleotides: 4. In DNA, the CDR3 is TGTGCCAGCGCGGTAGCGGGGGGCTACAATGAGCAGTTCTTC. Translating it yields CASAVAGGYNEQFF.

The V gene is TRBV30, the J gene TRBJ2-1; 10 positions agree with TRBD2. Per germline, CDR1 GTSNPN and CDR2 SVGIG (reference sequence). J lost 3 bases, V lost 4 bases, and 3 bases had no gene match. The CDR3 extends over 14 amino acids. CDR3 protein: CAWTQRGGYNEQFF. The CDR3 DNA sequence: TGTGCCTGGACGCAGCGGGGGGGCTACAATGAGCAGTTCTTC.

This clonotype was observed many times. This chain joins TRBV7-9 and TRBJ2-7, with D hard to call. Germline V gene sequence: CDR1 SEHNR, CDR2 FQNEAQ (reference sequence). The V and J ends lost 1 base and 4 bases respectively, with 5 bases between them. The CDR3 extends over 12 amino acids. CDR3 amino acids: CASSLGRYEQYF. The CDR3 coding sequence is TGTGCCAGCAGCTTAGGACGATACGAGCAGTACTTC.

This clonotype was counted many times. The rearrangement joins TRBV5-1 to TRBJ2-3; D ambiguous. The CDR3 length is 15 residues. Germline CDR1 is SGHRS and CDR2 is YFSETQ. Trimming removed 0 bases from V and 0 bases from J, with 8 bases in between. Here the CDR3 reads CASSLVTSSTDTQYF. Written as DNA, the CDR3 is TGCGCCAGCAGCTTGGTGACATCTAGCACAGATACGCAGTATTTT.

At least ten counts were recorded for this clonotype. This rearrangement joins TRBV6-5 to TRBJ1-5; TRBD1 aligns across 7 bases. This CDR3 is 13 amino acids long. V lost 6 bases and J lost 7; bases outside the gene matches: 6. CDR1 MNHEY and CDR2 SVGAGI come from the germline V gene. The CDR3, as DNA: TGTGCCAGCAGGGGCAGGGGGGGCCAGCCCCAGCATTTT. Translation gives CASRGRGGQPQHF.

To note about this clonotype: Possible read error: a much larger clone is one base away. CDR3 bases: TGTGCCAGCGGGACTACAGGGGCTGGGGCCAACGTCATGACTTTC. This codes for CASGTTGAGANVMTF. The J gene is TRBJ2-6, the V gene TRBV28; the D call may be TRBD1 or TRBD2 (7 bases each). The CDR3 sequence is 15 residues long. The germline CDR1 and CDR2 sequences are MDHEN and SYDVKM.

The rearrangement links TRBV2 to TRBJ2-2; TRBD2 agrees at 8 bases. CDR1 SNHLY and CDR2 FYNNEI come from the germline V gene. The V and J ends lost 5 bases and 1 base, in that order; junction bases with no gene match: 6. The CDR3 length is 16 residues. CDR3 protein: CASSRSGGMNTGELFF. CDR3 bases: TGTGCCAGCAGTCGAAGCGGGGGAATGAACACCGGGGAGCTGTTTTTT.

This clonotype was seen a handful of times. This sequence joins TRBV12-3 or TRBV12-4 and TRBJ2-7; 7 nucleotides line up with TRBD2. The CDR3 length is 14 residues. V shed 2 bases, J shed 2 bases, and the junction held 3 bases outside the gene matches. The CDR3 spells CASSLKAGPYEQYF. The CDR3 nucleotides read TGTGCCAGCAGTTTAAAAGCGGGACCCTACGAGCAGTACTTC.

There are many counts of this clonotype. CDR3 nucleotide sequence: TGTGCCAGCAGTCCCTTCGTCGGCAGATCCCTCACAGATACGCAGTATTTT. This gives the protein CASSPFVGRSLTDTQYF. This chain links TRBV6-2 or TRBV6-3 with TRBJ2-3; no reliable D call. There are 17 residues in the CDR3. Trimming left V 5 bases short and J 2 bases short, with 20 bases between. CDR1 is MNHEY and CDR2 is SVGEGT in the germline V gene.

There are many counts of this clonotype. The genes are TRBV9 and TRBJ2-7; 9 bases are shared with TRBD1. The CDR3 has 15 amino acids. Germline values: CDR1 SGDLS, CDR2 YYNGEE. The V gene end was trimmed by 0 bases and the J gene end by 4 bases; junction bases not matched to a gene: 5. The CDR3 region has the DNA TGTGCCAGCAGCGTAGAGACAGGGGGTATGTACGAGCAGTACTTC. It encodes CASSVETGGMYEQYF.